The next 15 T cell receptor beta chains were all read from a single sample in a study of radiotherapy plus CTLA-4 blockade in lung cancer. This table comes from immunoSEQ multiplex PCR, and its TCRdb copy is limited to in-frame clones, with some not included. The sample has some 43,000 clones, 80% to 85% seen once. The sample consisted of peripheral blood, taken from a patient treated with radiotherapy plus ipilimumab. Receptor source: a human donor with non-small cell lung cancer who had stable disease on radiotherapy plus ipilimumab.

CDR3 in DNA: TGTGCCAGCAGTCTAGCGGGATTAAGCACAGATACGCAGTATTTT. This gives the protein CASSLAGLSTDTQYF. J is TRBJ2-3 and V is TRBV28; 9 positions agree with TRBD2. Unmatched junction bases numbered 3, after V lost 5 bases and J lost 0 bases. The CDR3 spans 15 residues. CDR1 and CDR2 (germline): MDHEN, SYDVKM.

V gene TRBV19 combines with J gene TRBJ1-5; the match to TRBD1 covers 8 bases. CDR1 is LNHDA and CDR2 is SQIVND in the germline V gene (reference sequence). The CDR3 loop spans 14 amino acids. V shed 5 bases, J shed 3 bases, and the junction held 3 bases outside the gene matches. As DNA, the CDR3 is TGTGCCAGTAGTCCACAGGGGGACAATCAGCCCCAGCATTTT. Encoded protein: CASSPQGDNQPQHF.

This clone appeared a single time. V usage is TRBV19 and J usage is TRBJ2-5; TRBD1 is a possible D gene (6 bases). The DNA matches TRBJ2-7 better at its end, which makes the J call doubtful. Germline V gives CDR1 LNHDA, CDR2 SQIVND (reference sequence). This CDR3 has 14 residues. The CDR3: CASNPTGGGYEQYF. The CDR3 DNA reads TGTGCCAGTAACCCGACAGGTGGAGGCTACGAGCAGTACTTC.

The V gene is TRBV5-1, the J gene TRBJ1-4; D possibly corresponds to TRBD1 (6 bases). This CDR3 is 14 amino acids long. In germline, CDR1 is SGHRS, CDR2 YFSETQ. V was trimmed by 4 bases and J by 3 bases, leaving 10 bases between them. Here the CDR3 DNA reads TGCGCCAGCAGCCCAGGGGCTTCTAATGAAAAACTGTTTTTT. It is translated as CASSPGASNEKLFF.

The DNA of the CDR3 is TGTGCCAGCAGCTTTAAGGGGGCGGACACCGGGGAGCTGTTTTTT. Its protein is CASSFKGADTGELFF. The chain recombines TRBV11-3 with TRBJ2-2, with TRBD1 matching over 7 bases. Per germline, CDR1 SGHNT and CDR2 YENEEA. The CDR3 loop spans 15 amino acids. With V trimmed by 3 bases and J by 3 bases, 4 bases remained unmatched.

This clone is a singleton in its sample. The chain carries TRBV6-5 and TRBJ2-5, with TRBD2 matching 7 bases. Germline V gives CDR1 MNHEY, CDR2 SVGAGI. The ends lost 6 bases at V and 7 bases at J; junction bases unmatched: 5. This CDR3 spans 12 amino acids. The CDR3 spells CASRNTGGTQYF. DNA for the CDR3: TGTGCCAGCAGAAACACGGGGGGGACCCAGTACTTC.

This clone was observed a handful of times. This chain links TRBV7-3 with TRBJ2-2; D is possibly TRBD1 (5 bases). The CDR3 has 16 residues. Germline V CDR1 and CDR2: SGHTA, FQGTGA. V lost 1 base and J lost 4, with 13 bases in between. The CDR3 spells CASSLIPQGFTGELFF. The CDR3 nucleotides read TGTGCCAGCAGCTTAATCCCCCAGGGCTTCACCGGGGAGCTGTTTTTT.

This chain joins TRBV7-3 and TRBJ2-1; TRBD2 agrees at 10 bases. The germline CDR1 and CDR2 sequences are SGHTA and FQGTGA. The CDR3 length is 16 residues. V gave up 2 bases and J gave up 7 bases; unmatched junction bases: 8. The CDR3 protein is CASSLRIAGGGNEQFF. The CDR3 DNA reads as TGTGCCAGCAGCTTACGTATAGCGGGAGGTGGAAATGAGCAGTTCTTC.

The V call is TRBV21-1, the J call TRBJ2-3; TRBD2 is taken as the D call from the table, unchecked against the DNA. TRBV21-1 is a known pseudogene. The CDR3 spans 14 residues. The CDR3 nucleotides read TGTGCCAGCACCGAGGGTTCCTTCACAGATACGCAGTATTTT. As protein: CASTEGSFTDTQYF.

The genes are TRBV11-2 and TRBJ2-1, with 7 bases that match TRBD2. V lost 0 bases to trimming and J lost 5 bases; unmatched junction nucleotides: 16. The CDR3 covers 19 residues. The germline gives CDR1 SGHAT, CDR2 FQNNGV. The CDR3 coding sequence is TGTGCCAGCAGCTTAGATTGGGAGGGAGGGCCTTTGAGCCACAATGAGCAGTTCTTC. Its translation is CASSLDWEGGPLSHNEQFF. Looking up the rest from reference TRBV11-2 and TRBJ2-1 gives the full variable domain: EAGVAQSPRYKIIEKRQSVAFWCNPISGHATLYWYQQILGQGPKLLIQFQNNGVVDDSQLPKDRFSAERLKGVDSTLKIQPAKLEDSAVYLCASSLDWEGGPLSHNEQFFGPGTRLTVL.

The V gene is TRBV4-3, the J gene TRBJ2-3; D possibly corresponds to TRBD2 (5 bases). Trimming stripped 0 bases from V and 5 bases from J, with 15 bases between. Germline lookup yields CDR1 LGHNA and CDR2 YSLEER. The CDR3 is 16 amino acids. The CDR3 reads CASSQDPDSYGDTQYF. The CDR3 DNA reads TGCGCCAGCAGCCAAGATCCGGACTCCTACGGAGATACGCAGTATTTT.

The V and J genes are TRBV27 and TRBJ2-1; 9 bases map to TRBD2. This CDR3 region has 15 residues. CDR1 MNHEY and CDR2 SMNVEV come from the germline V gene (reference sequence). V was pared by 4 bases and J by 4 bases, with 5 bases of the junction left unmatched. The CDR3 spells CASSYGLAQYNEQFF. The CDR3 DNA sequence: TGTGCCAGCAGTTACGGACTAGCGCAGTACAATGAGCAGTTCTTC.

Here the CDR3 DNA reads TGTGCCAGCAGCTTGGTTGCGGGTAATCAGCCCCAGCATTTT. Encoded protein: CASSLVAGNQPQHF. V usage is TRBV5-6 and J usage is TRBJ1-5; no reliable D call. Germline V gene data show CDR1 as SGHDT and CDR2 as YYEEEE. This CDR3 is 14 amino acids long. V was cut by 0 bases and J by 4 bases, with 8 bases left in between.

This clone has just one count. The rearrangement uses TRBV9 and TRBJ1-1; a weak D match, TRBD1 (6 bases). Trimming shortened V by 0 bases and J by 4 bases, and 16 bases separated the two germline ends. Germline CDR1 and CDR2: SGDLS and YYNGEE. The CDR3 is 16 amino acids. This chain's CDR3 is CASSVASDSWATEAFF. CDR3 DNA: TGTGCCAGCAGCGTAGCTTCGGACAGCTGGGCCACTGAAGCTTTCTTT.

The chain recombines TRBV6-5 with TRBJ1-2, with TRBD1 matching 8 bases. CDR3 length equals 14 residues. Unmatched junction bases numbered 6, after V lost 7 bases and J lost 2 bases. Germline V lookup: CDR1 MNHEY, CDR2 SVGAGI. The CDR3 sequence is CASMDRELNYGYTF. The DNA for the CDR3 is TGTGCCAGCATGGACAGGGAACTAAACTATGGCTACACCTTC.